The T cell receptor beta chain under discussion was sequenced for a study of blood T cell repertoires in COVID-19. Study context: Some COVID-19 samples were acute and others convalescent; all came from the United States, Italy and Spain. PBMCs, B-cell-depleted T cells, or T cells provided the cDNA or gDNA that made up the material.

In the original analysis: Quantification of nucleated cells was approximated via reference gene primer amplification. Sequencing used immunoSEQ multiplex PCR; TCRdb keeps in-frame clones, though not all of them. The V and J calls and clone size are taken from that table; D and trimming were inferred from the DNA. This sample carries about 21,000 clones, around 80% of them seen once, and the ten largest clones take 10% to 15%. This clonotype was obtained from a man aged 60 to 75 with active COVID-19. The sequencing sample was made of peripheral blood.

The CDR3 nucleotides are TGTGCCAGTAAAGTAGCGGGAGCTTCGGAGCAGTACTTC. Encoded protein: CASKVAGASEQYF. V usage is TRBV7-2 and J usage is TRBJ2-7, with 9 positions matching TRBD2. This CDR3 comprises 13 residues. The germline CDR1 and CDR2 sequences are SGHTA and FQGNSA. J lost 7 bases, V lost 9 bases, and 10 bases had no gene match.